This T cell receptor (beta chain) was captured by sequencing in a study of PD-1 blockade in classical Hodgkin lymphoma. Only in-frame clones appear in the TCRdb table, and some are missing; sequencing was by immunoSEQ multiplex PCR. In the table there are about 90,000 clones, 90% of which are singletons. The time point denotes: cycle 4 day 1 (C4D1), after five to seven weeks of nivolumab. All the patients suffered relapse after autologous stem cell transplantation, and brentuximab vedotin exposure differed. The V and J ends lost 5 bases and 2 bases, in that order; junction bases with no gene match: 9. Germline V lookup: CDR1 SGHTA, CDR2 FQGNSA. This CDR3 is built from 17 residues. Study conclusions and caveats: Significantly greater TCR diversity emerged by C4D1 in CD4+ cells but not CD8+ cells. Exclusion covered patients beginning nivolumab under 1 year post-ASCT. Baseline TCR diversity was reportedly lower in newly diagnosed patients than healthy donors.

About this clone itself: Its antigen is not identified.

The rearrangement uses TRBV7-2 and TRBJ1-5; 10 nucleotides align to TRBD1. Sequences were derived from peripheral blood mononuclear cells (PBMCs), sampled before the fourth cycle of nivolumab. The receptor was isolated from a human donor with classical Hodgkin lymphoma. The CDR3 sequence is CASSPGTGVGGNQPQHF. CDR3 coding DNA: TGTGCCAGCAGCCCGGGGACAGGGGTGGGTGGCAATCAGCCCCAGCATTTT.